This T cell receptor beta chain is drawn from a study of OX40 agonist ivuxolimab in advanced cancers. About the investigation overall: Ivuxolimab was an agonistic, fully human IgG2 monoclonal antibody directed against OX40 (CD134), a costimulatory receptor. Intravenous ivuxolimab was administered to patients every 2 weeks at six dose levels: 0.01, 0.1, 0.3, 1.5, 3 and 10 mg/kg. Of the approximately 50 patients in dose escalation, some 19 had hepatocellular carcinoma, some 15 had melanoma, 9 had renal cell carcinoma and 9 had head and neck cancer. A male proportion of roughly 80% and a mean age of 60 years, ranging from about 23 to 90, were recorded for the dose-escalation cohort. Patients were allowed to have had prior anti-PD-1, anti-PD-L1 or anti-CTLA-4 therapy, and 40% of the dose-escalation patients had been treated with checkpoint inhibitors. Partial responses were achieved by three dose-escalation patients, of whom one had hepatocellular carcinoma and two had cutaneous melanoma. The purpose of peripheral TCRbeta sequencing was to test whether ivuxolimab changed TCR sequence diversity and led to clonal T-cell expansion. The paper reports the monotherapy dose-escalation portion (N of about 47 patients) of the phase I ivuxolimab trial.

The investigation overall reported the following: Antigen specificity was not determined for the clonally expanded peripheral T cells. After ivuxolimab, expanded clones were on average more numerous among CD8+ T cells than among CD4+ T cells. Low levels of normalized T-cell clonal expansion were also shown by some nonresponding patients. Partial responders in the 0.1-3.0 mg/kg groups had among the lowest normalized peripheral clonal expansion, especially among CD8+ T cells. Clonal expansion of both CD4+ and CD8+ blood T cells was observed from baseline to week 6 at doses 0.1 to 3.0 mg/kg.

Remarks on this clone: Its antigen is not yet known. No qualities accompany the bases; no much larger clone lies one base away.

The trial excluded patients who had a history of autoimmune disease or who were on systemic immunosuppression. Peripheral blood for TCR sequencing was drawn from every dose cohort at baseline, at cycle 4 day 1 and at cycle 7 day 1. Samples came from an open-label, multicenter, first-in-human phase I dose-escalation trial of ivuxolimab. Adults with locally advanced or metastatic melanoma, renal cell carcinoma, hepatocellular carcinoma or head and neck squamous cell carcinoma were enrolled in the trial. Before TCR sequencing, CD4+ and CD8+ T cells were separately sorted from peripheral blood. Genomic DNA was extracted from sorted cells for sequencing of the TCRbeta CDR3 region. The immunoSEQ Assay was used to sequence the TCRbeta CDR3 regions. TCRdb stores this immuneACCESS table with in-frame sequences only. Part of the clones is absent; in the studies checked, under half of the shortfall reflects unresolved V genes, and no reason is known for the rest. This sample comprises more than 45,000 clones, around 90% of them detected only once. The top ten constitute approximately 6.7% of the sample.

The material sequenced was CD4+ or CD8+ T cells sorted from blood, taken in a trial of the OX40 agonist ivuxolimab. The TCR sequence derives from an adult with an advanced solid tumor such as melanoma, head and neck, liver or kidney cancer.

The DNA is TGTGCCAGCAGCTTTACAGGGGGCTACGAGCAGTACTTC. It translates as CASSFTGGYEQYF. The receptor chain draws on TRBV7-9 and TRBJ2-7; TRBD1 fits 8 bases in the junction. From the cysteine up to the phenylalanine, the CDR3 has a length of 13 residues. The only DNA kept is the CDR3, 39 bases in frame from the first base. Per the germline V gene (reference sequence), SEHNR is the CDR1 and FQNEAQ is the CDR2. After removal of 3 bases from V and 3 bases from J, the junction retains 1 base not matched to a gene.